These 19 T cell receptor beta chains were sequenced from one sample in a study of shared clonotypes between healthy human individuals. TCRdb keeps only in-frame clones here, not all; method: immunoSEQ multiplex PCR. The data contain about 330,000 clones, around 72% of them seen just once; the ten biggest clones take up approximately 10%. The sequencing sample was made of memory CD4+ T cells sorted from blood. Subset here: CD45RA-negative fraction. The receptors were gathered from a man in his thirties or forties in good health.

The chain uses TRBV5-4 and TRBJ2-7; 9 bases are a match to TRBD2. The CDR3 is made up of 16 amino acids. The germline V gene has CDR1 SGHNT and CDR2 YYREEE (reference sequence). J gave up 4 bases and V 0 bases, and 8 bases lay outside the gene matches. CDR3 protein: CASSLGMAGGSYEQYF. The CDR3 coding sequence is TGTGCCAGCAGCTTGGGGATGGCGGGAGGGAGTTACGAGCAGTACTTC.

The V and J genes are TRBV19 and TRBJ1-2; D is ambiguous. The CDR3 loop spans 13 amino acids. V was trimmed by 7 bases and J by 2 bases, leaving 11 bases between them. Germline CDR1 LNHDA, CDR2 SQIVND (reference sequence). The CDR3 loop is CASTPGRNYGYTF. CDR3 DNA: TGTGCCAGTACCCCCGGCAGAAACTATGGCTACACCTTC.

The V gene is TRBV7-6, the J gene TRBJ1-3, with D possibly TRBD1 on 5 matching bases. The germline V gene has CDR1 SGHVS and CDR2 FNYEAQ. Trimming left V 4 bases short and J 9 bases short, with 19 bases between. The CDR3 has 15 amino acids. For the CDR3, the DNA is TGTGCCAGCAGCTCGAGGCAGGGACCCGGTGGCACCATATATTTT. It specifies CASSSRQGPGGTIYF.

V is TRBV7-9 and J is TRBJ1-2; TRBD1 matches 8 bases. V lost 3 bases, J lost 7 bases, and 10 bases stayed unmatched. Germline values: CDR1 SEHNR, CDR2 FQNEAQ (reference sequence). The CDR3 totals 15 residues. CDR3 in DNA: TGTGCCAGCAGCTTCTCTGACAGGGGTCTGGGTGGCTACACCTTC. Translated: CASSFSDRGLGGYTF.

This chain connects TRBV6-5 to TRBJ1-3; 7 bases line up with TRBD1. Germline-derived CDR1 and CDR2 are MNHEY and SVGAGI. Losses at the gene ends were 6 bases for V and 1 base for J; bases not matched to a gene: 6. The length of the CDR3 is 15 residues. The DNA of the CDR3 is TGTGCCAGCAGCCCCTTGACAGGGTCTGGAAACACCATATATTTT. Amino acid sequence: CASSPLTGSGNTIYF.

The chain uses TRBV18 and TRBJ2-5, with 7 positions matching TRBD1. Germline CDR1 KGHSH, CDR2 LQKENI. V shed 1 base, J shed 5 bases, and the junction held 7 bases outside the gene matches. The CDR3 consists of 15 residues. CDR3: CASSPQSRGRETQYF. DNA for the CDR3: TGTGCCAGCTCACCACAGTCTAGGGGGCGCGAGACCCAGTACTTC.

CDR3 protein: CASSPLGDPETQYF. CDR3 DNA: TGTGCCAGCTCACCACTGGGGGATCCGGAGACCCAGTACTTC. The genes are TRBV18 and TRBJ2-5; perhaps D is TRBD1 or TRBD2 (5 bases each). V was shortened by 1 base and J by 5 bases, with 11 bases between the two germline ends. This CDR3 region has 14 residues. From germline, CDR1 is KGHSH and CDR2 LQKENI.

The V gene is TRBV7-6, the J gene TRBJ2-1; 8 positions match TRBD2. The CDR3 consists of 16 residues. The V gene end was trimmed by 1 base and the J gene end by 8 bases; junction bases not matched to a gene: 10. Per germline, CDR1 SGHVS and CDR2 FNYEAQ. The CDR3 loop reads CASSLVVAGPGHEQFF. CDR3 sequence (DNA): TGTGCCAGCAGCTTAGTCGTAGCGGGACCCGGGCATGAGCAGTTCTTC.

This chain connects TRBV19 to TRBJ2-7, with a tentative D call TRBD1 (5 bases). In germline, CDR1 is LNHDA, CDR2 SQIVND (reference sequence). Trimming stripped 4 bases from V and 0 bases from J, with 10 bases between. CDR3 length equals 14 residues. CDR3 sequence: CASSKAGNSYEQYF. The CDR3 nucleotides read TGTGCCAGTAGTAAGGCAGGGAACTCCTACGAGCAGTACTTC.

The sample holds a few counts of this clone. This sequence joins TRBV18 and TRBJ1-1; possible D gene TRBD1, 5 bases. Trimming took 3 bases from V and 0 from J, leaving 11 bases between them. The CDR3 has 15 amino acids. The germline V gene encodes CDR1 KGHSH and CDR2 LQKENI. CDR3 nucleotides: TGTGCCAGCTCACCGCAGGTGGGACTGAACACTGAAGCTTTCTTT. It encodes CASSPQVGLNTEAFF.

Regarding this clone: Different DNA sequences within this sample yield the same CDR3. The chain carries TRBV18 and TRBJ2-3; the match to TRBD2 covers 10 bases. CDR3 size: 15 residues. With V trimmed by 6 bases and J by 0 bases, 3 bases remained unmatched. CDR1 and CDR2 (germline): KGHSH, LQKENI. In DNA, the CDR3 is TGTGCCAGCTCGCCGACTAGCGGGAGCACAGATACGCAGTATTTT. This codes for CASSPTSGSTDTQYF.

In DNA form, the CDR3 reads TGTGCCAGCTCAGAAGCGGGAGAATCCTACGAGCAGTACTTC. This encodes CASSEAGESYEQYF. The V gene is TRBV18, the J gene TRBJ2-7; 8 bases fit TRBD2. This CDR3 contains 14 residues. Germline assignment: CDR1 KGHSH and CDR2 LQKENI. Trimming cost V 5 bases and J 1 base; bases outside gene matches: 4.

V usage is TRBV6-1 and J usage is TRBJ1-4; D perhaps matches TRBD1 (6 bases). CDR3 length equals 15 residues. Germline values: CDR1 MNHNS, CDR2 SASEGT. Trimming left V 4 bases short and J 6 bases short, with 15 bases between. The CDR3 is CASSARGDSHEKLFF. DNA of the CDR3: TGTGCCAGCAGTGCAAGGGGGGATTCACATGAAAAACTGTTTTTT.

The gene calls are TRBV7-9 and TRBJ2-3; 8 bases map to TRBD2. CDR1 is SEHNR and CDR2 is FQNEAQ in the germline V gene (reference sequence). V lost 5 bases to trimming and J lost 2 bases; unmatched junction nucleotides: 15. This CDR3 is 18 amino acids long. The DNA of the CDR3 is TGTGCCAGCAGCGTTAGGGGTCCCGGGACTAGGCACACAGATACGCAGTATTTT. As protein: CASSVRGPGTRHTDTQYF.

The chain combines TRBV6-5 with TRBJ2-7, with 7 bases that match TRBD1. There are 15 residues in the CDR3. Germline V gene lookup returns CDR1 MNHEY and CDR2 SVGAGI. The V and J ends lost 0 bases and 2 bases, in that order; junction bases with no gene match: 4. CDR3 nucleotides: TGTGCCAGCAGTTACTCACGGGACAGCCCCTACGAGCAGTACTTC. Protein sequence: CASSYSRDSPYEQYF.

The V gene is TRBV29-1, the J gene TRBJ2-5, with 8 bases fitting TRBD1. The germline CDR1 and CDR2 sequences are SQVTM and ANQGSEA. V dropped 7 bases and J dropped 1; count of bases not matched to a gene: 2. The CDR3 covers 12 residues. CDR3 DNA: TGCAGCGCCGGGACAGGCCAAGAGACCCAGTACTTC. Its translation is CSAGTGQETQYF.

The CDR3 nucleotides are TGTGCCAGCAGTTTGCCAGGGACGAACACTGAAGCTTTCTTT. Translating gives CASSLPGTNTEAFF. The chain uses TRBV28 and TRBJ1-1, with a possible D match to TRBD1 (5 bases). Germline V gives CDR1 MDHEN, CDR2 SYDVKM. V dropped 3 bases and J dropped 1 base, with 9 bases sitting between them. The CDR3 is 14 amino acids.

The chain joins TRBV19 to TRBJ2-2; D is unresolved. The V gene's germline CDR1 is LNHDA and CDR2 SQIVND (reference sequence). V was cut by 5 bases and J by 4 bases, with 8 bases left in between. The length of the CDR3 is 13 residues. In DNA form, the CDR3 reads TGTGCCAGTAGTGCCCGGGCCACCGGGGAGCTGTTTTTT. It is translated as CASSARATGELFF.

Comment on this clone: The same CDR3 arises from other DNA sequences in this sample as well. The chain joins TRBV2 to TRBJ2-7, with a possible D match to TRBD1 (6 bases). The length of the CDR3 is 12 residues. Germline V gene data show CDR1 as SNHLY and CDR2 as FYNNEI. The V end was cut by 8 bases, the J end by 2 bases, with 10 bases between. Here the CDR3 reads CASSNRAYEQYF. The CDR3 coding sequence is TGTGCCAGCTCGAACAGGGCCTACGAGCAGTACTTC.